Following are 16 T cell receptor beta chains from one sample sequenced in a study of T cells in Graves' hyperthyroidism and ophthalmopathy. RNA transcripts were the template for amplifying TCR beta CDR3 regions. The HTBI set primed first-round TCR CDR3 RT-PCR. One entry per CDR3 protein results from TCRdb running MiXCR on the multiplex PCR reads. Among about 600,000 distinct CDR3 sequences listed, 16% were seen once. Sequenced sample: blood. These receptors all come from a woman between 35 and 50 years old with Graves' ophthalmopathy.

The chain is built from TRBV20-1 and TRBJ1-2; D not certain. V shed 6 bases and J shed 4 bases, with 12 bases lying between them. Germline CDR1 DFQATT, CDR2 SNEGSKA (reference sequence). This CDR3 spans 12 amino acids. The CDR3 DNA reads TGCAGTGCCGTGGAGGACGCCTATGGCTACACCTTC. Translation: CSAVEDAYGYTF.

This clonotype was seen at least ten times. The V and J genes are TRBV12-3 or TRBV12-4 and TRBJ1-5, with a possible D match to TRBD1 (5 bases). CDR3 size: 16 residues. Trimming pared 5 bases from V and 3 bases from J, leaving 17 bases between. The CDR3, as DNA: TGTGCCAGCAGTCCCAACCAAGGGGAGGCCAATCAGCCCCAGCATTTT. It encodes CASSPNQGEANQPQHF.

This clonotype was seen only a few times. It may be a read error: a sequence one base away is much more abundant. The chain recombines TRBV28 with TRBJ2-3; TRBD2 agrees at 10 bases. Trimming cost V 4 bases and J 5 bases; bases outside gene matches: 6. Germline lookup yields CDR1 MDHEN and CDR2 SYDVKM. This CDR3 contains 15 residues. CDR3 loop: CASSSSGRVLDTQYF. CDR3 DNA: TGTGCCAGCAGTTCAAGCGGGAGGGTCTTAGATACGCAGTATTTT.

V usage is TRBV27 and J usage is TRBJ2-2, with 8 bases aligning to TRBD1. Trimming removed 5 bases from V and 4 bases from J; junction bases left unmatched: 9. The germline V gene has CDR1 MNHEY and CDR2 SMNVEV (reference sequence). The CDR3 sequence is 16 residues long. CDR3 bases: TGTGCCAGCAGTGGACAGGGTGGTATTGGCACCGGGGAGCTGTTTTTT. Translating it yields CASSGQGGIGTGELFF.

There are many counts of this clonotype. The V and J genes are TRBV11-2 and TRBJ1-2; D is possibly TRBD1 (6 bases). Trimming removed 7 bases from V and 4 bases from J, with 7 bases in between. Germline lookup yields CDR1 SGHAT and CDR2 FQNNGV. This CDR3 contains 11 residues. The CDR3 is CASTGAYGYTF. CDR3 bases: TGTGCCAGCACGGGGGCCTATGGCTACACCTTC.

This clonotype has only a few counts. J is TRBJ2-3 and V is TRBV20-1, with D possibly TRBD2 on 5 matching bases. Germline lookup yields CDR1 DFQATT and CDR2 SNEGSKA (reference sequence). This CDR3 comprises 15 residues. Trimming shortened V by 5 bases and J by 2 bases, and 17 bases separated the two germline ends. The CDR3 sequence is CSASLARANTDTQYF. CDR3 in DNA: TGCAGTGCTTCTCTTGCGCGGGCCAACACAGATACGCAGTATTTT.

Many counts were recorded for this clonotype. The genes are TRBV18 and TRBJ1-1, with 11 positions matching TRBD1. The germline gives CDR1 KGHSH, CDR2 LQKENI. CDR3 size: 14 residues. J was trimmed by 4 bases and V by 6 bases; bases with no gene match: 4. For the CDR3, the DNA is TGTGCCAGCTCGACGGACAGGGGGCCCACTGAAGCTTTCTTT. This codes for CASSTDRGPTEAFF.

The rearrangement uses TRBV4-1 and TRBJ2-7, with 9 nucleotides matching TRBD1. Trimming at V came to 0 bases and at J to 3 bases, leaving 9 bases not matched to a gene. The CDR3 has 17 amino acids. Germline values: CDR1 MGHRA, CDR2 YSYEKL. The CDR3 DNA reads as TGCGCCAGCAGCCAAGATGGTGTCGGACAGGGGTTCTACGAGCAGTACTTC. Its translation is CASSQDGVGQGFYEQYF.

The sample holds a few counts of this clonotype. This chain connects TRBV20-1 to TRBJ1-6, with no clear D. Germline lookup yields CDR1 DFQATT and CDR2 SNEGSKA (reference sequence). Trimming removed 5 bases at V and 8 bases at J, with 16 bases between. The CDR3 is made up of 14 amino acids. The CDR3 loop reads CSASSGRSDSPLHF. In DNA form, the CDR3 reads TGCAGTGCTTCTTCCGGGAGATCGGATTCACCCCTCCACTTT.

Written as DNA, the CDR3 is TGTGCCAGTAGTGTTAGATTCAATCAGCCCCAGCATTTT. Translation gives CASSVRFNQPQHF. The rearrangement joins TRBV19 to TRBJ1-5; D gene unclear. V lost 5 bases to trimming and J lost 3 bases, with 8 bases between them. The CDR3 runs to 13 residues. In germline, CDR1 is LNHDA, CDR2 SQIVND (reference sequence).

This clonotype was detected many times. This chain's CDR3 is CASSPERRETQYF. The CDR3 DNA follows: TGCGCCAGCAGCCCGGAAAGGCGGGAGACCCAGTACTTC. This rearrangement joins TRBV5-1 to TRBJ2-5; D unresolved. Germline CDR1 and CDR2: SGHRS and YFSETQ. V was pared by 4 bases and J by 5 bases, with 12 bases between. The CDR3 has 13 residues.

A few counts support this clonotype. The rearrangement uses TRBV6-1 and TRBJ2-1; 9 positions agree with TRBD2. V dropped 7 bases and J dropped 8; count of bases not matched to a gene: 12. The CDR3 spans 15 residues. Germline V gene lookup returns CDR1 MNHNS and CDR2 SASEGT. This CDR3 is CASNVAGAPWDEQFF. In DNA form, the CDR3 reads TGTGCCAGCAACGTAGCGGGAGCCCCCTGGGATGAGCAGTTCTTC.

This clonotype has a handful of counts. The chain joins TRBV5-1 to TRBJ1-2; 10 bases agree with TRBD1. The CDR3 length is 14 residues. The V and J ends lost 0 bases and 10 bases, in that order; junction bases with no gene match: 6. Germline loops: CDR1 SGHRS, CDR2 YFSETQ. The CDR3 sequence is CASSLADRGALYTF. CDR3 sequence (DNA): TGCGCCAGCAGCTTGGCGGACAGGGGGGCTCTCTACACCTTC.

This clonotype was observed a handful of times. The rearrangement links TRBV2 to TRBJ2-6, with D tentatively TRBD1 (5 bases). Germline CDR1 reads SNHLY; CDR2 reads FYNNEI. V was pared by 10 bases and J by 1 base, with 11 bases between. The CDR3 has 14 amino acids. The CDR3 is CATLGQSGANVLTF. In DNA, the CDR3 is TGTGCCACCCTAGGACAATCTGGGGCCAACGTCCTGACTTTC.

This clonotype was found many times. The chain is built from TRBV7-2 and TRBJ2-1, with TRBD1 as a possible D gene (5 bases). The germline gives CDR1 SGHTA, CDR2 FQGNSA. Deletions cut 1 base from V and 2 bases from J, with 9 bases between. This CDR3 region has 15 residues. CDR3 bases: TGTGCCAGCAGCTTAGGAGCAGGGACCTACAATGAGCAGTTCTTC. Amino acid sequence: CASSLGAGTYNEQFF.

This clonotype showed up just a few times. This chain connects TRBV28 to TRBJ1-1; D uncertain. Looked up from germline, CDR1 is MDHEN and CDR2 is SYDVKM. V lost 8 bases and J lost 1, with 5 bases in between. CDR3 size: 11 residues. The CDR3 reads CASLANTEAFF. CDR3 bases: TGTGCCAGCCTGGCGAACACTGAAGCTTTCTTT.